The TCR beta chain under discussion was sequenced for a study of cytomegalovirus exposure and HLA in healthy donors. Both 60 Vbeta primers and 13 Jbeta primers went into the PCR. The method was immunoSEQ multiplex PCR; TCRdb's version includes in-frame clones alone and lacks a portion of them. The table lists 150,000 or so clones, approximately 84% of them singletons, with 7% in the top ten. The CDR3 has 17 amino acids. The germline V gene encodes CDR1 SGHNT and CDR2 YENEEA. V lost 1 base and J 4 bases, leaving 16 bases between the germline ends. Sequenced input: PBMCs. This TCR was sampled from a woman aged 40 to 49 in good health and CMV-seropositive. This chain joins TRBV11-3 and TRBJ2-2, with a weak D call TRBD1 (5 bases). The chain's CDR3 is CASSLVAWGVGTGELFF. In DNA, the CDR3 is TGTGCCAGCAGCTTAGTGGCGTGGGGCGTCGGCACCGGGGAGCTGTTTTTT.